A single T cell receptor (beta chain) is shown here with its context. Original processing notes: Estimation of nucleated cell counts relied on the amplification of reference gene primers. Libraries were prepared by immunoSEQ multiplex PCR; TCRdb keeps only in-frame clonotypes and omits some of them. V, J and clone size reflect that table, while D and trimming were determined from the DNA. Among roughly 230,000 clones listed, approximately 81% were seen once. This specimen belongs to a study of blood T cell repertoires in COVID-19. The CDR3 covers 15 residues. Germline V gene lookup returns CDR1 LGHDT and CDR2 YNNKEL (reference sequence). Trimming removed 1 base at V and 0 bases at J, with 7 bases between.

This TCR came from a woman of 80 years or more with acute or convalescent COVID-19. What was sequenced was peripheral blood. The rearrangement uses TRBV3-1 (or the pseudogene TRBV3-2) and TRBJ2-1; no definite D call. CDR3 coding DNA: TGTGCCAGCAGCCAAGCCCCCCTCTCCTACAATGAGCAGTTCTTC. Residues: CASSQAPLSYNEQFF.